This T cell receptor (beta chain) was documented in a study of cytomegalovirus exposure and HLA in healthy donors. Germline CDR1 reads SGHDT; CDR2 reads YYEEEE. V lost 4 bases and J lost 1, with 17 bases in between. This CDR3 region has 16 residues. Findings and limits, study-wide: Earlier results showed most TCR beta V segments being productive about 87% or about 30% of the time. CMV serostatus was the sole immune exposure data available. V- and J-gene trimming in TCR beta was tied to a missense DCLRE1C variant by an analysis performed later. Among the most significant clusters, several appeared linked to common viral pathogens in a later analysis.

This clone appeared a few times. Antigen unknown. With 60 Vbeta and 13 Jbeta primers, the PCR was carried out. The table came from immunoSEQ multiplex PCR; TCRdb's copy has only in-frame clones and leaves some out. Here the sample spans tens of thousands of clones, around 72% being singletons. The receptor was derived from a woman aged 25 to 39 in good health and CMV-seropositive. The chain carries TRBV5-6 and TRBJ1-1; no reliable D call. Sequencing was performed on PBMCs. This chain's CDR3 is CASSPETRRPNTEAFF. The CDR3 bases are TGTGCCAGCAGCCCAGAGACCAGGAGGCCGAACACTGAAGCTTTCTTT. Together with reference TRBV5-6 and TRBJ1-1, the CDR3 gives the full variable domain: DAGVTQSPTHLIKTRGQQVTLRCSPKSGHDTVSWYQQALGQGPQFIFQYYEEEERQRGNFPDRFSGHQFPNYSSELNVNALLLGDSALYLCASSPETRRPNTEAFFGQGTRLTVV.